The 3 T cell receptor beta chains given below trace back to one sample, sequenced in a study of cytomegalovirus exposure and HLA in healthy donors. Primers included in the PCR were 60 Vbeta and 13 Jbeta primers. Method: immunoSEQ multiplex PCR; TCRdb's copy keeps in-frame clones and lacks some. The sample table includes about 120,000 clones. The specimen was PBMCs. Receptor source: a young man in good health and CMV-seronegative.

The V and J genes are TRBV4-1 and TRBJ2-3, with TRBD1 matching over 11 bases. The CDR3 runs to 15 residues. Germline V gene lookup returns CDR1 MGHRA and CDR2 YSYEKL. The V gene end was trimmed by 4 bases and the J gene end by 4 bases; junction bases not matched to a gene: 4. As DNA, the CDR3 is TGCGCCAGCAGCCCAGGACAGGGGGCATCAGATACGCAGTATTTT. Its translation: CASSPGQGASDTQYF.

J is TRBJ2-3 and V is TRBV10-3; D remains ambiguous. V was clipped by 10 bases and J by 3 bases, with 14 bases between them. The CDR3 runs 13 residues. Germline V gene lookup returns CDR1 ENHRY and CDR2 SYGVKD. CDR3 in DNA: TGTGCCACCGGCGATGGGCAGACAGATACGCAGTATTTT. It specifies CATGDGQTDTQYF.

This chain connects TRBV6-6 to TRBJ2-5; possible D gene TRBD2, 6 bases. CDR3 length: 16 amino acids. The germline V and J ends were trimmed by 0 bases and 4 bases, with 15 bases remaining between them. Germline-derived CDR1 and CDR2 are MNHNY and SVGAGI (reference sequence). The CDR3 DNA sequence: TGTGCCAGCAGTTACTCGAGGGACTTGGTAGGAGAGACCCAGTACTTC. Protein: CASSYSRDLVGETQYF.